This T cell receptor (beta chain) was captured in a study of T cells in Graves' hyperthyroidism and ophthalmopathy. Points from the study as a whole: Most clonotypes expanded in thyroid above 0.001 were likewise present in blood. A model built on 13 V-J features separated ophthalmopathy from stable hyperthyroidism.

Clinical symptoms, serum thyroxine, TRAb, thyroid ultrasound and orbital computed tomography established diagnosis. RNA transcripts served as the template for amplifying TCR beta CDR3 regions. A first-round RT-PCR of the TCR CDR3 used the HTBI primer set. MiXCR, run by TCRdb on the multiplex PCR reads, gives a single entry per CDR3 protein. The sample yields 480,000 or so distinct CDR3 sequences, around 43% seen once. V was shortened by 6 bases and J by 6 bases, with 15 bases between the two germline ends. Germline-derived CDR1 and CDR2 are DFQATT and SNEGSKA (reference sequence). The CDR3 spans 13 residues. There are many counts of this clonotype. What it binds is not known.

This sequence originates from an adult woman with Graves' disease, either hyperthyroidism or ophthalmopathy (not recorded which). The rearrangement uses TRBV20-1 and TRBJ1-5; D unclear. The specimen sequenced was peripheral blood or thyroid tissue (not recorded which). The CDR3 coding sequence is TGCAGTGCGGCAGGCACTGATGGTCAGCCCCAGCATTTT. As protein: CSAAGTDGQPQHF.